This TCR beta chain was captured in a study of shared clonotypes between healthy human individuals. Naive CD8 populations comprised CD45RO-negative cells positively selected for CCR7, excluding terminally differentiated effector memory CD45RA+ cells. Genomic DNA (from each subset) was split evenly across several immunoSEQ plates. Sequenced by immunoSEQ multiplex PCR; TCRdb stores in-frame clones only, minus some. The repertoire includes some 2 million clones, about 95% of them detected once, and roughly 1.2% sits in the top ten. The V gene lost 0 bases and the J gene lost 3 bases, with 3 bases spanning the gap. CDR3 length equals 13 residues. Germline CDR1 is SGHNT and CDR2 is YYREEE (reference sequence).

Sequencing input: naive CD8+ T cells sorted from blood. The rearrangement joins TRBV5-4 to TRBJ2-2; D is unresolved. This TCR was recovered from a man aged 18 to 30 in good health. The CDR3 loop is CASSLEDTGELFF. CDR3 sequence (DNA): TGTGCCAGCAGCTTGGAGGACACCGGGGAGCTGTTTTTT.